These 9 T cell receptor beta chains were all obtained from the same sample, sequenced in a study of blood T cell repertoires in COVID-19. Some clones are missing from TCRdb's copy, which holds only in-frame ones; the method was immunoSEQ multiplex PCR. The repertoire holds about 100,000 clones, with 92% as singletons. The specimen was peripheral blood. Receptor source: a man aged 70 or older with acute or convalescent COVID-19.

The chain has TRBV7-8 and TRBJ2-2, with D perhaps matching TRBD2 (5 bases). In germline, CDR1 is SGHVS, CDR2 FQNEAQ. The CDR3 is 11 amino acids. V dropped 6 bases and J dropped 7 bases, with 6 bases sitting between them. The DNA for the CDR3 is TGTGCCAGCAGTCGGGGCGGGGAGCTGTTTTTT. It encodes CASSRGGELFF.

The V and J genes are TRBV20-1 and TRBJ2-1; TRBD1 is a possible D gene (6 bases). Between the trimmed V and J ends, which lost 3 bases and 7 bases, there was a span of 13 bases. The CDR3 covers 13 residues. CDR1 and CDR2 from the germline V gene are DFQATT and SNEGSKA (reference sequence). CDR3 sequence reads: CSASEQGWNEQFF. Here the CDR3 DNA reads TGCAGTGCTAGTGAGCAGGGGTGGAATGAGCAGTTCTTC.

The chain couples TRBV7-2 to TRBJ2-2; no definite D call. Trimming cost V 5 bases and J 3 bases, with 13 bases left between them. The V gene's germline CDR1 is SGHTA and CDR2 FQGNSA. The CDR3 has 15 residues. In DNA form, the CDR3 reads TGTGCCAGCAGCGTTACCCACTTAGACACCGGGGAGCTGTTTTTT. Translated, it gives CASSVTHLDTGELFF.

The chain couples TRBV6-5 to TRBJ1-4; 8 bases align to TRBD1. The CDR3 loop spans 14 amino acids. Germline values: CDR1 MNHEY, CDR2 SVGAGI. The ends lost 2 bases at V and 5 bases at J; junction bases unmatched: 1. The CDR3 DNA is TGTGCCAGCAGTTACAACAGGGGGAATGAAAAACTGTTTTTT. It is translated as CASSYNRGNEKLFF.

CDR3 bases: TGTGCCAGCAGCTTAGATCTACTAGCTAGCGATGAGCAGTTCTTC. As protein: CASSLDLLASDEQFF. This chain uses TRBV11-2 with TRBJ2-1; perhaps TRBD2 as D (6 bases). Per the germline V gene, CDR1 is SGHAT and CDR2 is FQNNGV. The CDR3 totals 15 residues. The V and J ends lost 0 bases and 8 bases respectively, with 14 bases between them.

The chain uses TRBV18 and TRBJ1-4, with TRBD1 matching over 7 bases. The J segment lost 5 bases and the V segment lost 3 bases, leaving 0 bases of the junction unmatched. The germline CDR1 and CDR2 sequences are KGHSH and LQKENI. CDR3 length: 13 amino acids. CDR3 sequence: CASSPGQNEKLFF. The CDR3 DNA reads as TGTGCCAGCTCACCGGGACAGAATGAAAAACTGTTTTTT.

The CDR3 loop reads CASSLGGRGGAEAFF. The CDR3 nucleotides read TGTGCCAGCAGCTTAGGAGGTCGAGGAGGGGCTGAAGCTTTCTTT. This chain joins TRBV7-9 and TRBJ1-1; D is perhaps TRBD1 (5 bases). There are 15 residues in the CDR3. The germline CDR1 and CDR2 sequences are SEHNR and FQNEAQ (reference sequence). The V end was cut by 1 base, the J end by 6 bases, with 15 bases between.

CDR3 protein: CASSEGLAGPTDTQYF. CDR3 DNA: TGTGCCAGCAGTGAAGGACTAGCGGGTCCTACAGATACGCAGTATTTT. The chain is built from TRBV6-1 and TRBJ2-3, with 10 bases lining up with TRBD2. Trimming removed 1 base from V and 3 bases from J; junction bases left unmatched: 4. The CDR3 contains 16 residues. From germline, CDR1 is MNHNS and CDR2 SASEGT.

The J gene is TRBJ2-3, the V gene TRBV6-1, with a tentative D call TRBD1 (5 bases). CDR1 and CDR2 from the germline V gene are MNHNS and SASEGT. The CDR3 is 15 residues long. Trimming shortened V by 3 bases and J by 4 bases, and 14 bases separated the two germline ends. CDR3 in DNA: TGTGCCAGCAGTGAGTCAGGGATACCAGCAGATACGCAGTATTTT. It encodes CASSESGIPADTQYF.